The T cell receptor (beta chain) under discussion was sequenced for a study of Graves' ophthalmopathy and Graves' hyperthyroidism. The CDR3 length equals 10 residues, ends included. From germline, CDR1 is SEHNR and CDR2 FQNEAQ (reference sequence). TCR beta CDR3 amplification used RNA transcripts. Second-round multiplex PCR came after a first-round RT-PCR that employed HTBI primers. Each CDR3 protein is one row after TCRdb ran MiXCR on the multiplex PCR reads. The sample yields about 700,000 distinct CDR3 sequences, over 40% seen once. In the case of this clonotype: It is likely a read error, because the conserved phenylalanine at the end of the CDR3 is missing. The DNA is left out, because the CDR3 cannot be placed on it with certainty; the CDR3 is given as TCRdb lists it.

Sequencing was performed on peripheral blood. This receptor was taken from an adult man with Graves' ophthalmopathy. The chain carries TRBV7-9 and TRBJ2-1; the table's D call, TRBD1, has no DNA check behind it. The CDR3 region is CASSPGDRGI.